What follows are 18 T cell receptor beta chains derived from one specimen sequenced in a study of shared clonotypes between healthy human individuals. Sequencing was performed with immunoSEQ multiplex PCR; in TCRdb, only in-frame clones are kept and a portion is missing. The sample lists 950,000 to 1,100,000 clones, 65% to 80% seen once, with roughly 1.4% in the top ten. Specimen: memory CD4+ T cells sorted from blood. The subset denotes: CD45RA-negative fraction. These receptors came from a man aged 18-30 years in good health.

This clone showed up just a few times. The gene calls are TRBV7-8 and TRBJ2-7, with D maybe TRBD1 (5 bases). Germline CDR1 and CDR2: SGHVS and FQNEAQ. The CDR3 is made up of 13 amino acids. V shed 4 bases and J shed 4 bases, with 11 bases lying between them. The CDR3: CASSWTQGYEQYF. In DNA, the CDR3 is TGTGCCAGCAGCTGGACCCAGGGATACGAGCAGTACTTC.

CDR3 sequence reads: CASSDNRAGPRLTDTQYF. As DNA, the CDR3 is TGTGCCAGCAGTGATAATAGGGCAGGGCCTCGCCTCACAGATACGCAGTATTTT. V usage is TRBV25-1 and J usage is TRBJ2-3, with D possibly matching TRBD1 (5 bases). Germline V gene lookup returns CDR1 MGHDK and CDR2 SYGVNS. Deletions cut 3 bases from V and 2 bases from J, with 21 bases between. This CDR3 is 18 amino acids long. The complete variable domain, with remaining parts taken from reference TRBV25-1 and TRBJ2-3, reads EADIYQTPRYLVIGTGKKITLECSQTMGHDKMYWYQQDPGMELHLIHYSYGVNSTEKGDLSSESTVSRIRTEHFPLTLESARPSHTSQYLCASSDNRAGPRLTDTQYFGPGTRLTVL.

This clone was detected once. The chain combines TRBV11-2 with TRBJ1-2; the D is unclear. Germline CDR1 SGHAT, CDR2 FQNNGV. CDR3 length: 16 amino acids. The V gene lost 1 base and the J gene lost 2 bases, with 14 bases spanning the gap. CDR3 region: CASSLGREGGNYGYTF. DNA of the CDR3: TGTGCCAGCAGCTTAGGCCGGGAGGGAGGCAACTATGGCTACACCTTC.

A few counts support this clone. The chain recombines TRBV5-1 with TRBJ1-2; D is possibly TRBD1 (5 bases). The CDR3 has 16 amino acids. Between the trimmed V and J ends, which lost 0 bases and 6 bases, there was a span of 18 bases. CDR1 is SGHRS, CDR2 YFSETQ, per germline. Here the CDR3 DNA reads TGCGCCAGCAGCTTGGATGCAGCGCAGGGATCCCATGGCTACACCTTC. It is translated as CASSLDAAQGSHGYTF. Combining the CDR3 with reference TRBV5-1 and TRBJ1-2 gives the whole variable domain KAGVTQTPRYLIKTRGQQVTLSCSPISGHRSVSWYQQTPGQGLQFLFEYFSETQRNKGNFPGRFSGRQFSNSRSEMNVSTLELGDSALYLCASSLDAAQGSHGYTFGSGTRLTVV.

This clone was found once. The chain has TRBV5-6 and TRBJ2-7; 14 bases line up with TRBD2. The CDR3 is 15 residues long. Germline-derived CDR1 and CDR2 are SGHDT and YYEEEE. J lost 6 bases, V lost 3 bases, and 5 bases had no gene match. The CDR3 spells CASSSWTSGRREQYF. The CDR3 DNA is TGTGCCAGCAGCTCCTGGACTAGCGGGAGGCGCGAGCAGTACTTC.

This clone came up a few times. V usage is TRBV4-3 and J usage is TRBJ2-1, with 9 bases aligning to TRBD2. From germline, CDR1 is LGHNA and CDR2 YSLEER. Trimming at V came to 0 bases and at J to 0 bases, leaving 6 bases not matched to a gene. This CDR3 is built from 18 residues. The chain's CDR3 is CASSQDYSGRDSYNEQFF. As DNA, the CDR3 is TGCGCCAGCAGCCAAGATTATAGCGGGAGAGACTCCTACAATGAGCAGTTCTTC.

The gene calls are TRBV25-1 and TRBJ2-7; TRBD2 matches at 7 bases. This CDR3 has 15 amino acids. Per the germline V gene, CDR1 is MGHDK and CDR2 is SYGVNS. V lost 2 bases to trimming and J lost 2 bases; unmatched junction nucleotides: 6. The CDR3 DNA reads TGTGCCAGCAGTGAAGCGGGAGTAAGAACCTACGAGCAGTACTTC. This translates into CASSEAGVRTYEQYF.

The chain links TRBV6-6 to TRBJ2-5; 10 bases fit TRBD2. V was pared by 0 bases and J by 5 bases, with 6 bases of the junction left unmatched. CDR1 and CDR2 from the germline V gene are MNHNY and SVGAGI (reference sequence). The CDR3 totals 16 residues. The CDR3 sequence is CASSYSPSGSRETQYF. The DNA for the CDR3 is TGTGCCAGCAGTTACTCGCCTAGCGGGAGTAGGGAGACCCAGTACTTC.

J is TRBJ1-6 and V is TRBV5-1, with no clear D. This CDR3 has 14 amino acids. Germline V gives CDR1 SGHRS, CDR2 YFSETQ. Trimming pared 4 bases from V and 7 bases from J, leaving 12 bases between. CDR3 DNA sequence: TGCGCCAGCAGCCCGGACGGGAAAAATTCACCCCTCCACTTT. Protein product: CASSPDGKNSPLHF. Filled out from reference TRBV5-1 and TRBJ1-6, the complete variable domain reads KAGVTQTPRYLIKTRGQQVTLSCSPISGHRSVSWYQQTPGQGLQFLFEYFSETQRNKGNFPGRFSGRQFSNSRSEMNVSTLELGDSALYLCASSPDGKNSPLHFGNGTRLTVT.

This clone came up a few times. The chain uses TRBV21-1 and TRBJ1-2. TRBV21-1 is labeled a pseudogene. CDR3 size: 10 residues. CDR3 protein: CASSHYGYTF. CDR3 bases: TGTGCCAGCAGCCACTATGGCTACACCTTC.

The chain links TRBV7-8 to TRBJ2-5; D not resolved. V lost 7 bases and J 1 base, leaving 7 bases between the germline ends. The length of the CDR3 is 12 residues. Germline-derived CDR1 and CDR2 are SGHVS and FQNEAQ. CDR3 coding DNA: TGTGCCAGCACCGAGACCCAAGAGACCCAGTACTTC. It encodes CASTETQETQYF. Full variable domain (remainder filled in from reference TRBV7-8 and TRBJ2-5): GAGVSQSPRYKVAKRGQDVALRCDPISGHVSLFWYQQALGQGPEFLTYFQNEAQLDKSGLPSDRFFAERPEGSVSTLKIQRTQQEDSAVYLCASTETQETQYFGPGTRLLVL.

The chain carries TRBV2 and TRBJ2-7; maybe TRBD2 (6 bases). Germline CDR1 and CDR2: SNHLY and FYNNEI. V gave up 7 bases and J gave up 3 bases, with 16 bases separating them. The CDR3 is 14 residues long. The CDR3 coding sequence is TGTGCCAGCAAAGGGTCGGGAGCGGGCTACGAGCAGTACTTC. Amino acids: CASKGSGAGYEQYF.

Only a few counts were recorded for this clone. This chain connects TRBV4-1 to TRBJ2-1; TRBD2 aligns across 9 bases. CDR3 length: 16 residues. The V segment lost 1 base and the J segment 2 bases; nucleotides outside the gene matches: 3. Germline CDR1 is MGHRA and CDR2 is YSYEKL. CDR3 residues: CASSQVLAGTYNEQFF. CDR3 nucleotides: TGCGCCAGCAGCCAAGTCCTAGCGGGGACCTACAATGAGCAGTTCTTC.

With regard to this clone: Other DNA sequences in the same sample also yield this CDR3. V usage is TRBV6-5 and J usage is TRBJ2-2; D uncertain. The CDR3 consists of 12 residues. CDR1 is MNHEY and CDR2 is SVGAGI in the germline V gene. The V end was cut by 6 bases, the J end by 4 bases, with 6 bases between. CDR3 in DNA: TGTGCCAGCAGCCTCCTCACCGGGGAGCTGTTTTTT. Amino acids: CASSLLTGELFF.

This rearrangement joins TRBV9 to TRBJ1-2, with TRBD1 matching 12 bases. V lost 3 bases to trimming and J lost 9 bases; unmatched junction nucleotides: 6. The germline CDR1 and CDR2 sequences are SGDLS and YYNGEE. The CDR3 totals 14 residues. As DNA, the CDR3 is TGTGCCAGCAGCGGGGGACAGGGGGCGGTTAGCTACACCTTC. Amino acid sequence: CASSGGQGAVSYTF.

The chain joins TRBV5-4 to TRBJ2-6; D may be TRBD2 (5 bases). V was shortened by 5 bases and J by 1 base, with 22 bases between the two germline ends. The CDR3 extends over 19 amino acids. From germline, CDR1 is SGHNT and CDR2 YYREEE (reference sequence). The CDR3 DNA reads TGTGCCAGCAGTTACAGCCTCGGGGTGCCCGAATCTGGGGCCAACGTCCTGACTTTC. This translates into CASSYSLGVPESGANVLTF.

In regard to this clone: A read error is possible here, since a much larger clone lies one base away. The same CDR3 also results from other DNA sequences found in this sample. The rearrangement uses TRBV7-9 and TRBJ2-7; D not certain. CDR3 length: 13 residues. The ends were cut back, 3 bases at V and 0 bases at J, with 6 bases in the middle. CDR1 and CDR2 (germline): SEHNR, FQNEAQ (reference sequence). In DNA form, the CDR3 reads TGTGCCAGCAGCTTGGACGGCTCCTACGAGCAGTACTTC. Translating it yields CASSLDGSYEQYF.

This clone was counted a few times. The chain employs TRBV10-3 and TRBJ1-1; D is unresolved. CDR3 length: 13 residues. CDR1 and CDR2 from the germline V gene are ENHRY and SYGVKD. The germline V and J ends were trimmed by 1 base and 2 bases, with 5 bases remaining between them. The CDR3 bases are TGTGCCATCAGTGAGTGGGGAAACACTGAAGCTTTCTTT. Translating it yields CAISEWGNTEAFF.